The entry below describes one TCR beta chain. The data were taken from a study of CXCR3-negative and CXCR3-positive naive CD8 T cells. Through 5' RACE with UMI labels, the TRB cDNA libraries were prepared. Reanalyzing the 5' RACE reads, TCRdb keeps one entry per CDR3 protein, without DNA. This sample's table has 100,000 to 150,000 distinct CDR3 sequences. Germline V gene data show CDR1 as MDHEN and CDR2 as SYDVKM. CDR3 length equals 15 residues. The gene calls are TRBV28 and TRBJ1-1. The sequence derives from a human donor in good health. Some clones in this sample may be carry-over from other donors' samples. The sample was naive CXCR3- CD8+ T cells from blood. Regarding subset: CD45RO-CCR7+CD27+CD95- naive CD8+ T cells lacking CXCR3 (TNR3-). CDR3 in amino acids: CVSSLPRPFDTEAFF.